The clone carrying this T cell receptor beta chain came up a few times. Germline values: CDR1 SGHNT, CDR2 YYREEE (reference sequence). The CDR3 runs 16 residues. J gave up 6 bases and V 2 bases, and 11 bases lay outside the gene matches. Primers: 60 Vbeta forward and 13 Jbeta reverse. The repertoire was sequenced with immunoSEQ multiplex PCR; TCRdb's copy has only in-frame clones and lacks some. The table has about 150,000 clones, nearly 85% seen once; the top ten hold about 3.4%. The data derive from a study of cytomegalovirus exposure and HLA in healthy donors. Study details: The Caucasian-associated ancestry cluster contained 81% of the roughly 400 genotyped donors.

The genes are TRBV5-4 and TRBJ2-7; 10 bases line up with TRBD2. This sequence was found in a male donor in good health and CMV-seronegative. The source material was PBMCs. The CDR3, as DNA: TGTGCCAGCAGCTTAGGTCTAGCGGGAGTAGTTGGCGAGCAGTACTTC. Protein product: CASSLGLAGVVGEQYF.